This TCR beta chain originates from a study of CD8+ T cells in alopecia areata. Study background: The protocol delivered tofacitinib for 6 to 18 months, then withdrew it for 6 months.

Regarding treatment: oral pan-JAK inhibitor, 5-10 mg twice daily. Collection of lesional scalp punch biopsies and peripheral blood was performed in alopecia areata patients. V was trimmed by 1 base and J by 1 base, leaving 13 bases between them. The CDR3 length is 16 residues. Per germline, CDR1 MGHRA and CDR2 YSYEKL. RNA extraction was followed by reverse transcription into cDNA, which acted as the sequencing template. Profiled with immunoSEQ multiplex PCR; TCRdb holds only in-frame clones, not every one. The sample carries more than 200,000 clones, 40% to 55% recorded once. This clone was observed a single time.

This specimen consisted of CD4+ T cells sorted from blood, obtained at approximately week 36, from a patient treated with tofacitinib. This sequence joins TRBV4-1 and TRBJ2-5; D gene unclear. The sequence was collected from a human donor with alopecia areata. CDR3 sequence: CASSQAFRQAQETQYF. CDR3 nucleotides: TGCGCCAGCAGCCAAGCGTTTCGTCAGGCCCAAGAGACCCAGTACTTC.